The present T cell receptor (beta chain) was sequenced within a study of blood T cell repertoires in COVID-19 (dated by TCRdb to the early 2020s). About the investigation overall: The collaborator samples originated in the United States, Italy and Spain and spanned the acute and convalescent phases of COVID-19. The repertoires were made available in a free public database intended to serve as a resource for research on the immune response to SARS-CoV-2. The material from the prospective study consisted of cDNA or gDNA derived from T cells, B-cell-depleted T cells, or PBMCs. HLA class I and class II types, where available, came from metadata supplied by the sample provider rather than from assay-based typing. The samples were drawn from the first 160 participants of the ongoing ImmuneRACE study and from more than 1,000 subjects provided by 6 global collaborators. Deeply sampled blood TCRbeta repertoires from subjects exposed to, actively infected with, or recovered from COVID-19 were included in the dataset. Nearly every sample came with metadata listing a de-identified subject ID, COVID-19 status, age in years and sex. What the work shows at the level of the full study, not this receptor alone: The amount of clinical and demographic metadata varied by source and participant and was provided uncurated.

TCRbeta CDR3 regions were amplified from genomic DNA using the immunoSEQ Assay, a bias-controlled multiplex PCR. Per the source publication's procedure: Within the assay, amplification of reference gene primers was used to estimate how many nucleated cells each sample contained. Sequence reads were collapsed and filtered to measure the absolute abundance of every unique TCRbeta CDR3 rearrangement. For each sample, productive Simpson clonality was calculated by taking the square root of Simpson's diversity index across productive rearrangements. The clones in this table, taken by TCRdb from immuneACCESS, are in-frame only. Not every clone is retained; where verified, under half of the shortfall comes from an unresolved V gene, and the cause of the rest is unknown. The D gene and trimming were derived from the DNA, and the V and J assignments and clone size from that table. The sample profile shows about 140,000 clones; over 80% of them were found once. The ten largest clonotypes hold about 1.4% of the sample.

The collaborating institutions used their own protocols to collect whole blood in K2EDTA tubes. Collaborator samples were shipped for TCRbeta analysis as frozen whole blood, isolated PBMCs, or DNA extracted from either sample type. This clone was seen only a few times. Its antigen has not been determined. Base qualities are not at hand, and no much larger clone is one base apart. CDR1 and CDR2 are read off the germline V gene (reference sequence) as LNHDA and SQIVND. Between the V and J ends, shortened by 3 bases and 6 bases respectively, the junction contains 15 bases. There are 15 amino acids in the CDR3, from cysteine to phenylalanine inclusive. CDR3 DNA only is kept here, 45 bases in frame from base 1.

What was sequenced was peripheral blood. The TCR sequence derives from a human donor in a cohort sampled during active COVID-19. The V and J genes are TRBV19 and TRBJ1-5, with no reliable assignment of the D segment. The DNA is TGTGCCAGTAGTATGGAGGGAGTGAATGGTCAGCCCCAGCATTTT. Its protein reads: CASSMEGVNGQPQHF.